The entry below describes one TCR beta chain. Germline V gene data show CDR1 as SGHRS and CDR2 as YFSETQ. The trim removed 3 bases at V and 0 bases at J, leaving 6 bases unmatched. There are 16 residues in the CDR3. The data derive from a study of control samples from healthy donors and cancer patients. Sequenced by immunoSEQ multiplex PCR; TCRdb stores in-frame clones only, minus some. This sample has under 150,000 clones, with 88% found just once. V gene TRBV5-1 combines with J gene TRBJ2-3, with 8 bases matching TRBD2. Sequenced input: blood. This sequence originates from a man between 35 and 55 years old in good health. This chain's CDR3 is CASSSLKRESTDTQYF. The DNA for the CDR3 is TGCGCCAGCAGCTCGTTGAAGCGGGAGAGCACAGATACGCAGTATTTT. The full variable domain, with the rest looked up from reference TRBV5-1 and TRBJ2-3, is KAGVTQTPRYLIKTRGQQVTLSCSPISGHRSVSWYQQTPGQGLQFLFEYFSETQRNKGNFPGRFSGRQFSNSRSEMNVSTLELGDSALYLCASSSLKRESTDTQYFGPGTRLTVL.